The T cell receptor (beta chain) under discussion was sequenced for a study of spatial heterogeneity in lung cancer (dated by TCRdb to about 2019). In the study overall: Beta-chain transcripts were consistently detected in greater numbers than alpha-chain transcripts, which likely reflects a higher abundance of beta-chain transcripts. A strong correlation was found between TCR transcript counts in tumor regions and a T cell transcriptional module score from matched bulk RNA-seq. In the raw uncorrected reads, each unique combination of TCR and UMI appeared more than ten times on average. In non-small cell lung cancer, the study quantitatively compared TCR alpha and beta repertoires across several tumor regions, matched nontumor lung, and blood. The study linked features of the TCR repertoire to counts of nonsynonymous mutations, which were determined by whole-exome sequencing of tumor tissue. Both alpha and beta chains were TCR-sequenced in samples taken at surgery, namely 220 tumor regions, 64 matched nontumor lung samples and just over 55 PBMC samples.

Interpreted using the paper, the time point label stands for: sample taken at primary tumor resection. Donors were 70 or so patients with early-stage, untreated non-small cell lung cancer from the lung TRACERx cohort. For TCR sequencing, whole RNA was extracted from tumor and nontumor lung tissue, or from cryopreserved PBMC samples, and no cell sorting was done. Only patients with enough RNA available from two or more tumor regions were chosen for TCR sequencing. Tumor and adjacent nontumor lung specimens were reviewed by a lung pathologist before selection. To prepare the library, 5' RACE was applied. The data were produced on a NextSeq 500. In the TCR library protocol, a unique molecular identifier was attached to each TCR cDNA molecule so that PCR and sequencing errors could be corrected. The source study handled its data this way. TCR identification, UMI-based error correction and CDR3 extraction were all carried out with Decombinator tools. TCRs above a frequency of 2 per 1,000, corresponding to the top 1% of the tumor frequency distribution, were defined as expanded. Expanded tumor TCRs were classed as regional if statistically deemed absent (corrected P<0.05) from at least one tumor region, otherwise ubiquitous. Each repertoire was subsampled 100 times to 5,000 TCRs, after which Renyi diversity was computed with the R vegan package. CDR3 similarity networks were built from amino acid triplet string-kernel similarity, with CDR3s being connected when pairwise similarity was above 0.82. In TCRdb, the public reads were trimmed at Q25 with fastp and aligned with MiXCR, with productive beta chains retained. When rows share a CDR3 protein, they turn into one entry using the most common DNA and genes. The V and J calls were determined by TCRdb, not by the authors. Here the sample has some 1,000 distinct CDR3 sequences; 4.2% occur a single time. The ten largest clones take up 34% of the sample.

Overall study outcomes, separate from this receptor: TCR-seq coverage of tumor T cells was estimated to be only roughly 7% for alpha chains and more than 11% for beta chains. Confirming at a functional level the hypothesis that regional TCRs recognize regional mutations was considered to require additional single-cell paired TCR alpha and beta sequencing. The count of ubiquitous expanded TCRs correlated with the count of ubiquitous nonsynonymous mutations, and the count of regional expanded TCRs correlated with the count of regional nonsynonymous mutations. The number of expanded intratumoral alpha and beta TCRs correlated with the tumor nonsynonymous mutation count.

This clonotype is medium-sized (0.01 to 0.1%) in its sample. It lacks a known antigen. The input lacks base qualities; no much larger clone sits a single base away. CDR1 and CDR2, looked up from the germline V gene, are SGHDT and YYEEEE. V sheds 4 bases and J sheds 3 bases, leaving 16 bases between their ends. The CDR3 sequence holds 15 residues, the cysteine and phenylalanine included. Solely the CDR3 DNA is kept, with 45 bases framed from the first base. This receptor was obtained from a male donor with early-stage non-small cell lung cancer. The V gene is TRBV5-6 and the J gene is TRBJ1-2; TRBD1 might be the D gene, on 6 matching bases. Sequenced material: lung tumor tissue, taken at surgery. In nucleotide form, the sequence is TGTGCCAGCAGCGGGGCCCAGGGGTTTCACTATGGCTACACCTTC. It encodes CASSGAQGFHYGYTF.